These 25 T cell receptor beta chains were sequenced from one sample in a study of T cells in Graves' hyperthyroidism and ophthalmopathy (dated by TCRdb to 2018 to 2020). The library was made by multiplex PCR. TCRdb lists the instrument as Illumina HiSeq 2000. Amplification of TCR beta CDR3 regions was carried out from RNA transcripts. A first-round RT-PCR of the TCR CDR3 used the HTBI primer set with the Qiagen OneStep RT-PCR kit. TCRdb trimmed public reads at Q25 via fastp, called clones via MiXCR and kept in-frame beta chains. CDR3 protein sequences are deduplicated, and each keeps its most common genes and DNA. This sample lists approximately 700,000 distinct CDR3 sequences; around 17% were detected once. The biggest ten clones account for approximately 8% of the sample. The material sequenced was blood. The receptor set was obtained from a man between 18 and 35 years old with Graves' hyperthyroidism.

The CDR3 reads CASSLWGRSSYEQYF. In DNA, the CDR3 is TGTGCCAGCAGCCTGTGGGGGCGCAGCTCCTACGAGCAGTACTTC. V usage is TRBV6-2 or TRBV6-3 and J usage is TRBJ2-7; a weak D match, TRBD1 (6 bases). CDR3 size: 15 residues. Germline V gives CDR1 MNHEY, CDR2 SVGEGT. V was pared by 6 bases and J by 0 bases, with 15 bases between.

This clonotype was counted many times. This chain links TRBV7-2 with TRBJ2-1; TRBD2 matches at 7 bases. Germline V gives CDR1 SGHTA, CDR2 FQGNSA. With V trimmed by 5 bases and J by 4 bases, 11 bases remained unmatched. The CDR3 contains 16 residues. CDR3 sequence: CASSPPRPSGYNEQFF. CDR3 DNA: TGTGCCAGCAGCCCCCCCAGGCCTAGCGGTTACAATGAGCAGTTCTTC.

Comments on this clonotype: This may be a read error: a much more frequent sequence differs by one nucleotide. The chain links TRBV30 to TRBJ2-1, with TRBD2 matching 7 bases. Looked up from germline, CDR1 is GTSNPN and CDR2 is SVGIG (reference sequence). The CDR3 extends over 15 amino acids. The CDR3 DNA sequence: TGTGCCTGGGGTGTAGGCGGGAGCTCCTACAATGAGCAGTTCTTC. Protein: CAWGVGGSSYNEQFF.

This chain connects TRBV9 to TRBJ2-1; the D is unclear. This CDR3 region has 12 residues. Trimming left V 0 bases short and J 9 bases short, with 7 bases between. Germline CDR1 reads SGDLS; CDR2 reads YYNGEE. CDR3 nucleotides: TGTGCCAGCAGCGTAGATGGTGGTGAGCAGTTCTTC. Its translation: CASSVDGGEQFF.

This clonotype was observed a few times. The V call is TRBV12-3 or TRBV12-4, the J call TRBJ1-2; the D gene is possibly TRBD1 (5 bases). The CDR3 sequence is 16 residues long. Trimming left V 3 bases short and J 5 bases short, with 19 bases between. The CDR3 DNA is TGTGCCAGCAGTTTCTACGGGAGGGGCCGGGCTTATGGCTACACCTTC. It yields the protein CASSFYGRGRAYGYTF.

This clonotype showed up many times. CDR3 nucleotide sequence: TGTGCCACCCTCGGGGTTTACGAGCAGTACTTC. Translating gives CATLGVYEQYF. The chain recombines TRBV28 with TRBJ2-7; tentatively, D is TRBD2 (5 bases). V was trimmed by 10 bases and J by 4 bases, leaving 11 bases between them. Per the germline V gene, CDR1 is MDHEN and CDR2 is SYDVKM. The CDR3 covers 11 residues.

The rearrangement links TRBV27 to TRBJ2-1; either TRBD1 or TRBD2 may supply D (5 bases each). The CDR3 runs to 13 residues. Germline V CDR1 and CDR2: MNHEY, SMNVEV (reference sequence). Trimming took 3 bases from V and 6 from J, leaving 9 bases between them. The CDR3 coding sequence is TGTGCCAGCAGTTTCTGGGGGAGCAATGAGCAGTTCTTC. Protein product: CASSFWGSNEQFF.

This clonotype appeared a few times. The chain employs TRBV10-2 and TRBJ2-3; D is unclear. This CDR3 comprises 13 residues. The V gene lost 6 bases and the J gene lost 4 bases, with 11 bases spanning the gap. CDR1 is WSHSY, CDR2 SAAADI, per germline. The chain's CDR3 is CASRGREADTQYF. CDR3 nucleotides: TGCGCCAGCAGGGGAAGGGAAGCAGATACGCAGTATTTT.

The chain is built from TRBV28 and TRBJ2-5; D uncertain. Germline CDR1 and CDR2: MDHEN and SYDVKM. V lost 6 bases, J lost 0 bases, and 11 bases lay in between. CDR3 size: 14 residues. CDR3 sequence (DNA): TGTGCCAGCAGCAATGACATGTACCAAGAGACCCAGTACTTC. It codes for CASSNDMYQETQYF.

This clonotype was observed a handful of times. The chain links TRBV20-1 to TRBJ1-2, with D maybe TRBD1 (6 bases). V was pared by 1 base and J by 3 bases, with 12 bases between. The CDR3 runs 14 residues. The germline V gene encodes CDR1 DFQATT and CDR2 SNEGSKA (reference sequence). CDR3 sequence reads: CSARGNRAYYGYTF. CDR3 DNA sequence: TGCAGTGCTAGAGGAAACAGGGCATACTATGGCTACACCTTC.

This clonotype has only a few counts. The chain joins TRBV10-3 to TRBJ2-1; 9 bases fit TRBD1. J lost 13 bases, V lost 6 bases, and 10 bases had no gene match. The germline gives CDR1 ENHRY, CDR2 SYGVKD. This CDR3 contains 13 residues. CDR3 sequence reads: CAIRGGQGSIQFF. CDR3 coding DNA: TGTGCCATCAGGGGAGGACAGGGGTCGATACAGTTCTTC.

CDR3 DNA: TGTGCCAGTAGTGCAACAGGGGGCAACGAGCAGTACTTC. Residues: CASSATGGNEQYF. The chain combines TRBV19 with TRBJ2-7, with TRBD1 identical over 9 bases. J lost 5 bases, V lost 5 bases, and 4 bases had no gene match. Per germline, CDR1 LNHDA and CDR2 SQIVND (reference sequence). This CDR3 has 13 amino acids.

This clonotype has at least ten counts. V is TRBV10-3 and J is TRBJ2-5; D uncertain. Trimming shortened V by 3 bases and J by 2 bases, and 10 bases separated the two germline ends. Germline assignment: CDR1 ENHRY and CDR2 SYGVKD. The length of the CDR3 is 14 residues. Here the CDR3 DNA reads TGTGCCATCAGTGACGGTGGCACTCAAGAGACCCAGTACTTC. It translates to CAISDGGTQETQYF.

The chain links TRBV7-9 to TRBJ2-7; 8 bases are a match to TRBD2. Germline assignment: CDR1 SEHNR and CDR2 FQNEAQ (reference sequence). V lost 7 bases to trimming and J lost 4 bases; unmatched junction nucleotides: 9. CDR3 length equals 14 residues. The CDR3 bases are TGTGCCAGCATTTCCCTAGCGGGTCTGTACGAGCAGTACTTC. Protein: CASISLAGLYEQYF.

The V call is TRBV10-3, the J call TRBJ1-1; D gene unclear. Germline V gene sequence: CDR1 ENHRY, CDR2 SYGVKD. The CDR3 has 14 amino acids. The V and J ends lost 0 bases and 3 bases respectively, with 8 bases between them. CDR3 amino acids: CAISESRGDTEAFF. In DNA, the CDR3 is TGTGCCATCAGTGAGTCACGGGGTGACACTGAAGCTTTCTTT.

The chain uses TRBV15 and TRBJ2-7; 8 positions agree with TRBD1. V lost 1 base and J lost 3; bases outside the gene matches: 8. CDR3 length: 16 residues. Germline V CDR1 and CDR2: LNHNV, YYDKDF (reference sequence). The CDR3 DNA reads as TGTGCCACCAGCAGAGGGGGACAGGTGGGGAACTACGAGCAGTACTTC. Translation gives CATSRGGQVGNYEQYF.

The chain employs TRBV27 and TRBJ2-3; 10 bases are a match to TRBD2. Trimming took 2 bases from V and 5 from J; bases not matched to a gene: 7. CDR3 length: 16 residues. CDR1 is MNHEY, CDR2 SMNVEV, per germline (reference sequence). The CDR3 reads CASSLGAGGPGDTQYF. CDR3 coding DNA: TGTGCCAGCAGTTTAGGAGCGGGAGGGCCTGGAGATACGCAGTATTTT.

This clonotype came up a few times. J is TRBJ1-5 and V is TRBV20-1; D remains ambiguous. V lost 0 bases and J lost 1, with 13 bases in between. There are 16 residues in the CDR3. Germline CDR1 reads DFQATT; CDR2 reads SNEGSKA (reference sequence). CDR3 nucleotides: TGCAGTGCTAGAGATACACAGCACGGGAGCAATCAGCCCCAGCATTTT. As protein: CSARDTQHGSNQPQHF.

This clonotype was detected many times. This chain connects TRBV20-1 to TRBJ2-7, with 11 bases matching TRBD2. This CDR3 has 15 residues. The junction had 6 bases not matched to a gene; V was cut back by 3 bases and J by 2 bases. Per the germline V gene, CDR1 is DFQATT and CDR2 is SNEGSKA (reference sequence). Written as DNA, the CDR3 is TGCAGTGCTAGCCCCCCGACTAGCGGGACCTACGAGCAGTACTTC. This codes for CSASPPTSGTYEQYF.

The chain uses TRBV2 and TRBJ2-5; possibly TRBD2 for D (6 bases). The V end was cut by 3 bases, the J end by 4 bases, with 15 bases between. CDR3 length equals 15 residues. Germline CDR1 SNHLY, CDR2 FYNNEI. The CDR3 spells CASSDSGPRRETQYF. Here the CDR3 DNA reads TGTGCCAGCAGTGATAGCGGACCAAGGAGAGAGACCCAGTACTTC.

J is TRBJ2-7 and V is TRBV12-3 or TRBV12-4; 8 nucleotides agree with TRBD2. There are 14 residues in the CDR3. V dropped 3 bases and J dropped 3; count of bases not matched to a gene: 4. The CDR3 DNA reads as TGTGCCAGCAGTTTCGGGAGGGGGGTCTACGAGCAGTACTTC. Translation gives CASSFGRGVYEQYF.

This clonotype has a count of ten or more. J is TRBJ1-2 and V is TRBV27; 10 bases are shared with TRBD1. V shed 4 bases and J 2 bases; nucleotides not matched to a gene: 13. The CDR3 extends over 18 amino acids. Germline CDR1 MNHEY, CDR2 SMNVEV (reference sequence). CDR3 sequence (DNA): TGTGCCAGCAGTTCCTTATGGGACAGGGGACAGAGGAACTATGGCTACACCTTC. Its protein is CASSSLWDRGQRNYGYTF.

This clonotype was counted ten times or more. The V gene is TRBV30, the J gene TRBJ1-1, with D perhaps TRBD1 (6 bases). V lost 3 bases to trimming and J lost 7 bases, with 12 bases between them. Germline V gene data show CDR1 as GTSNPN and CDR2 as SVGIG (reference sequence). CDR3 length equals 12 residues. The CDR3 region has the DNA TGTGCCTGGAGCCCCGGACAGAATGAAGCTTTCTTT. This encodes CAWSPGQNEAFF.

This clonotype showed up just a few times. This sequence joins TRBV5-1 and TRBJ1-1; a possible D gene is TRBD1 (5 bases). V lost 0 bases, J lost 2 bases, and 11 bases lay in between. Per the germline V gene, CDR1 is SGHRS and CDR2 is YFSETQ. This CDR3 contains 15 residues. The CDR3 sequence: CASSLVSGTNTEAFF. The CDR3 DNA follows: TGCGCCAGCAGCTTGGTGTCGGGGACCAACACTGAAGCTTTCTTT.

J is TRBJ1-5 and V is TRBV27; 7 nucleotides agree with TRBD1. The CDR3 runs to 16 residues. CDR1 and CDR2 (germline): MNHEY, SMNVEV (reference sequence). V was clipped by 0 bases and J by 2 bases; unmatched bases: 4. CDR3 DNA: TGTGCCAGCAGTTTATCTTACAGGGGTGGCAATCAGCCCCAGCATTTT. Translation: CASSLSYRGGNQPQHF.